The 8 T cell receptor beta chains reported below all come from one sample, sequenced in a study of regulatory T cells in long-lasting Graves disease. Time point defined: newly diagnosed GD, antithyroid drugs for less than 3 months. Extracted PBMC RNA gave rise to the TCR library. In building TCR beta libraries, iRepertoire HTBI primers were used together with Arm-PCR of CDR3 regions. TCRdb analysed the multiplex PCR reads with MiXCR anew, one entry per CDR3 protein. The sample holds hundreds of thousands of distinct CDR3 sequences, about 15% seen once. These sequences were also reported in another study, on T cells in Graves' hyperthyroidism and ophthalmopathy.

The material sequenced was peripheral blood mononuclear cells (PBMCs), taken at new diagnosis, from a patient treated with antithyroid drugs. These receptors all come from a woman between 25 and 40 years old with Graves disease.

The chain joins TRBV6-5 to TRBJ2-4; 9 nucleotides line up with TRBD1. Germline CDR1 MNHEY, CDR2 SVGAGI. This CDR3 has 19 amino acids. The V segment lost 1 base and the J segment 1 base; nucleotides outside the gene matches: 11. CDR3 DNA sequence: TGTGCCAGCAGTTACTTACAGGGGGCGTCTGAATTGGCCAAAAACATTCAGTACTTC. Amino acid sequence: CASSYLQGASELAKNIQYF.

The rearrangement links TRBV7-9 to TRBJ2-7; 7 bases agree with TRBD1. The ends lost 5 bases at V and 2 bases at J; junction bases unmatched: 6. CDR3 length equals 14 residues. Germline CDR1 and CDR2: SEHNR and FQNEAQ (reference sequence). CDR3 sequence: CASSQGGRTYEQYF. The CDR3 nucleotides are TGTGCCAGCAGCCAAGGGGGCAGGACCTACGAGCAGTACTTC.

This clonotype showed up many times. The V and J genes are TRBV4-1 and TRBJ2-1, with D perhaps matching TRBD1 or TRBD2 (5 bases each). The V gene's germline CDR1 is MGHRA and CDR2 YSYEKL. V was cut by 1 base and J by 7 bases, with 11 bases left in between. This CDR3 region has 14 residues. Written as DNA, the CDR3 is TGCGCCAGCAGCCAAGCTGGGACCTCGAATGAGCAGTTCTTC. It specifies CASSQAGTSNEQFF.

This clonotype was observed many times. J is TRBJ1-2 and V is TRBV5-8; D is unresolved. Germline V lookup: CDR1 SGHTS, CDR2 YDEGEE. V dropped 4 bases and J dropped 2 bases, with 9 bases sitting between them. The CDR3 is 13 amino acids. The DNA of the CDR3 is TGTGCCAGCAGCACCACGGACAACTATGGCTACACCTTC. As protein: CASSTTDNYGYTF.

Ten or more counts support this clonotype. The chain has TRBV28 and TRBJ2-7, with D unresolved. The CDR3 spans 18 residues. The V gene's germline CDR1 is MDHEN and CDR2 SYDVKM. The V end was cut by 4 bases, the J end by 0 bases, with 22 bases between. The CDR3: CASSSSWAGRKSSYEQYF. The CDR3 nucleotides are TGTGCCAGCAGTTCGAGTTGGGCAGGACGGAAAAGCTCCTACGAGCAGTACTTC.

This clonotype was seen repeatedly, ten times or more. V usage is TRBV7-2 and J usage is TRBJ2-7; the D gene is possibly TRBD1 (6 bases). Looked up from germline, CDR1 is SGHTA and CDR2 is FQGNSA. CDR3 length: 15 amino acids. With 5 bases removed from V and 3 bases from J, the gap between germline ends came to 17 bases. The CDR3 is CASSGSGTKIYEQYF. CDR3 DNA: TGTGCCAGCAGCGGCTCCGGGACAAAGATCTACGAGCAGTACTTC.

Points on this clonotype: A read error is possible here, since a much larger clone lies one base away. The chain carries TRBV5-6 and TRBJ1-4; TRBD1 might be the D (5 bases). Germline V lookup: CDR1 SGHDT, CDR2 YYEEEE. The CDR3 is 15 residues long. DNA for the CDR3: TGTGCCAGCAGCAAATGGGGCCAGCCTAATCAAAAACTGTTTTTT. Translated, it gives CASSKWGQPNQKLFF.

Points on this clonotype: This may be a read error, as it is one base from a much larger clone. The V call is TRBV7-2, the J call TRBJ1-5; TRBD1 agrees at 12 bases. The J segment lost 6 bases and the V segment lost 11 bases, leaving 11 bases of the junction unmatched. This CDR3 is 15 amino acids long. Germline CDR1 SGHTA, CDR2 FQGNSA. CDR3: CACKPGQGAFQPQHF. CDR3 DNA: TGTGCCTGCAAACCGGGACAGGGGGCTTTTCAGCCCCAGCATTTT.